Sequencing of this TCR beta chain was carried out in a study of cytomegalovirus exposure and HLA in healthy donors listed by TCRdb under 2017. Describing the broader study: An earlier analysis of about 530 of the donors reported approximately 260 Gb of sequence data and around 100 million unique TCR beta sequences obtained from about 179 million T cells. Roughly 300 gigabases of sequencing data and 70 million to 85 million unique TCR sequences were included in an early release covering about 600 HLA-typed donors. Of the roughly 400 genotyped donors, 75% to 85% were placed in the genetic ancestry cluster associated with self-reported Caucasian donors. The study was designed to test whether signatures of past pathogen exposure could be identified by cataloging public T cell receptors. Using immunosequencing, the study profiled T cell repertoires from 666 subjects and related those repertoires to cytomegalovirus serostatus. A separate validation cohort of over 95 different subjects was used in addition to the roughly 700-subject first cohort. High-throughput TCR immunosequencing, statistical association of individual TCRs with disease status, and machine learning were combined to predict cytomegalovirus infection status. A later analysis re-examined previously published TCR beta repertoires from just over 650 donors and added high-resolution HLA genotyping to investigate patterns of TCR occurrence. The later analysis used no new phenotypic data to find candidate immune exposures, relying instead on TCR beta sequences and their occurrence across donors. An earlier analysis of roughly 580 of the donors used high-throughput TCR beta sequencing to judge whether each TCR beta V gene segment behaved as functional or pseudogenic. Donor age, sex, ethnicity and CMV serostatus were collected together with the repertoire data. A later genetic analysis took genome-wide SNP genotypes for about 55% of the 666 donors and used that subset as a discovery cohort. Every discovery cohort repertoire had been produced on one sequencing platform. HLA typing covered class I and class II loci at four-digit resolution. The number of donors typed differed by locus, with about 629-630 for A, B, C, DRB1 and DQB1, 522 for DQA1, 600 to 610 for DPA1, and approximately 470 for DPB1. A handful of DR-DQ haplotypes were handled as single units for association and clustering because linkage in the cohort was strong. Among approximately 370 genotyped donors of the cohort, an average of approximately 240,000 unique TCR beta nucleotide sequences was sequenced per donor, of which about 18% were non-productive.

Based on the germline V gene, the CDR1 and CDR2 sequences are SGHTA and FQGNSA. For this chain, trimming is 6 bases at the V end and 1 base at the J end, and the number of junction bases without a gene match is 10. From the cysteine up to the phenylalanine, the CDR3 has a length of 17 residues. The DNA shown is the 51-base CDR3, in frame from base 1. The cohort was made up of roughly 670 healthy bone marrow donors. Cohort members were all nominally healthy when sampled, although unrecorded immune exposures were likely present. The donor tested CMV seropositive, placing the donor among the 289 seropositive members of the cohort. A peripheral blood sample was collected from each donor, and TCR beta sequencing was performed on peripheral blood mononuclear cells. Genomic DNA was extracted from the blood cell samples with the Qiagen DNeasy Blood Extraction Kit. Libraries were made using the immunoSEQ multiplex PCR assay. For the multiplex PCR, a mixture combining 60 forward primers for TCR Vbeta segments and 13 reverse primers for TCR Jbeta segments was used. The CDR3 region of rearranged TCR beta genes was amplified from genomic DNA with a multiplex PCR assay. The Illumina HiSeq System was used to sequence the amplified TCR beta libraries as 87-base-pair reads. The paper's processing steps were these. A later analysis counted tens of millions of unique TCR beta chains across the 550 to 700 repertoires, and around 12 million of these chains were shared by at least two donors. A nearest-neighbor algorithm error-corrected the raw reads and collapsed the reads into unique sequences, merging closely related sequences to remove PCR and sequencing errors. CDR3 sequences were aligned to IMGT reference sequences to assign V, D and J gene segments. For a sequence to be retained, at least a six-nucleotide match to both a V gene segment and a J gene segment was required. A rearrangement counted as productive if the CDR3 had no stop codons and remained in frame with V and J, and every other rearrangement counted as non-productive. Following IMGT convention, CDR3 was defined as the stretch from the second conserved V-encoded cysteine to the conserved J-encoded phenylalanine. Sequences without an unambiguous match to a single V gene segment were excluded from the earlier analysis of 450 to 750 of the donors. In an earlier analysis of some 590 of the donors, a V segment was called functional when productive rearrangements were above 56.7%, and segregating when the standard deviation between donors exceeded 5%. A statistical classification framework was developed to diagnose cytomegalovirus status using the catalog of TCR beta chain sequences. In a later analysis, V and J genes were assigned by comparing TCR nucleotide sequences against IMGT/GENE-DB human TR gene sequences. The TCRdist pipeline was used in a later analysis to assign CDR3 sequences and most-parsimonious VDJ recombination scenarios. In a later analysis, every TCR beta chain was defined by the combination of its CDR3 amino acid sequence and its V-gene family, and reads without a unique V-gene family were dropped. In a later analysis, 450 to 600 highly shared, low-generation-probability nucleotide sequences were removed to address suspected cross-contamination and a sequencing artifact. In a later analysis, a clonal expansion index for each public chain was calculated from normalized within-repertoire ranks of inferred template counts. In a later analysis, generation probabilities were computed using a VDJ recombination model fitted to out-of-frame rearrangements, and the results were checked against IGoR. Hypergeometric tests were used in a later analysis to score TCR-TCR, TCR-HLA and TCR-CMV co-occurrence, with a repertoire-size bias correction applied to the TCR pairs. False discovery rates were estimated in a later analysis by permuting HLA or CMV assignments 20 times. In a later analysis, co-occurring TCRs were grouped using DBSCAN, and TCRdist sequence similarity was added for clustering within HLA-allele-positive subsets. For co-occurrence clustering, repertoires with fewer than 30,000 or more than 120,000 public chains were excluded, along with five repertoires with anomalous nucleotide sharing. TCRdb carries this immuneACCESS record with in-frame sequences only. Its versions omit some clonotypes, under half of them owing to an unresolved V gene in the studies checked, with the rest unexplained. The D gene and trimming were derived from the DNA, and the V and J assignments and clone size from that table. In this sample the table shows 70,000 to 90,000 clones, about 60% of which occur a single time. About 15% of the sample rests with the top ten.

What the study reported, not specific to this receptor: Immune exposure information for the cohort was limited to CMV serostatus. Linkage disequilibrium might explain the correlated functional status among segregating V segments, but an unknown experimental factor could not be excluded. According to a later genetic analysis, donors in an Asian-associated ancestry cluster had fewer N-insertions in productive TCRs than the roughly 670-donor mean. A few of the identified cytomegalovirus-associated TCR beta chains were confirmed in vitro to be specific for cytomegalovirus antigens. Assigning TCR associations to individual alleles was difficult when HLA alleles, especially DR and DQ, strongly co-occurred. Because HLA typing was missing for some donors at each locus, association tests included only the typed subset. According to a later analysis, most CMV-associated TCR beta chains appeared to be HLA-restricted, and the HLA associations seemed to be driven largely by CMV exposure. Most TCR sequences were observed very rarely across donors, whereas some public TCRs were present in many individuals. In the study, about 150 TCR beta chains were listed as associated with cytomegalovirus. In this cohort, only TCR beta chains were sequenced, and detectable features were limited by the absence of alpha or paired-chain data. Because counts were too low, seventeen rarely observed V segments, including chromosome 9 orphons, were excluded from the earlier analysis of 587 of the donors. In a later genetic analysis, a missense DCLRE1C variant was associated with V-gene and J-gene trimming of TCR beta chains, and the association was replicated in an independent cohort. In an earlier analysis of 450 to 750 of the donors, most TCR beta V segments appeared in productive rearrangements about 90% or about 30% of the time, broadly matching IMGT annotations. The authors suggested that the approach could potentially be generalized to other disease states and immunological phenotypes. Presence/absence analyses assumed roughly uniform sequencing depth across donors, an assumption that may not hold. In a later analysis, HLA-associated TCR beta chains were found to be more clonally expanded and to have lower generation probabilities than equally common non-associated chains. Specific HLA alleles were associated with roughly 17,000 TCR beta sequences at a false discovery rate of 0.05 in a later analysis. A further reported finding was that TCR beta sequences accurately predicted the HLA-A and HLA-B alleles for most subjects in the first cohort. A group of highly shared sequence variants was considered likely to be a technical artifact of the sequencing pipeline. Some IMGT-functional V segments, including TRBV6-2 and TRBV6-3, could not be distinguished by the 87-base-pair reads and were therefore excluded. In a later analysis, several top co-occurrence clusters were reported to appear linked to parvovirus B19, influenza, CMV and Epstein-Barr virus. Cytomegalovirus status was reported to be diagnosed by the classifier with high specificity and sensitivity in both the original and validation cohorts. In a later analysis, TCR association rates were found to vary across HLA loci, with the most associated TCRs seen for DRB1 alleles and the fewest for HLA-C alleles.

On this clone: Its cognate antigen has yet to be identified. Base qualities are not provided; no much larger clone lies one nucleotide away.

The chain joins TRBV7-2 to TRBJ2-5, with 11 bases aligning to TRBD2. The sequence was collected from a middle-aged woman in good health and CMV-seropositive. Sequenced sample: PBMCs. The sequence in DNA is TGTGCCAGCAGACCAACGGGACTAGCGGCAATCCAAGAGACCCAGTACTTC. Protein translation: CASRPTGLAAIQETQYF.